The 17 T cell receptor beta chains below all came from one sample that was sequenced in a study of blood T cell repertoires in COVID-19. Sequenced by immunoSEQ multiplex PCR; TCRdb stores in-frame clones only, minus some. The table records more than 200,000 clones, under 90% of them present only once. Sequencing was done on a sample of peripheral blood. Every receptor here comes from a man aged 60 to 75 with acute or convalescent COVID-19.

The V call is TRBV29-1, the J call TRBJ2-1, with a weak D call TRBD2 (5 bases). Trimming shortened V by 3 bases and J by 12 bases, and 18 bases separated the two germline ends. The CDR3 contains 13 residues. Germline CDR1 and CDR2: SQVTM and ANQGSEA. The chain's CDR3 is CSVEQARVRWQFF. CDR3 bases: TGCAGCGTTGAGCAGGCGCGGGTCCGATGGCAGTTCTTC.

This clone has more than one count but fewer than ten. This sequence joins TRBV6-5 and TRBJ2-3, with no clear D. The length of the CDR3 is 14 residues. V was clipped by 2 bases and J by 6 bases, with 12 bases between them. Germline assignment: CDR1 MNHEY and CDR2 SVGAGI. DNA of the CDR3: TGTGCCAGCAGTTACAATGGAGTTTTTGATACGCAGTATTTT. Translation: CASSYNGVFDTQYF.

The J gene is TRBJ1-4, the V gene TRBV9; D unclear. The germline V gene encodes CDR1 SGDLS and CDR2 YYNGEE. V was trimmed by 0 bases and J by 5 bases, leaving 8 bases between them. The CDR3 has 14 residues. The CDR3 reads CASSVGGFNEKLFF. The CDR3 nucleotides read TGTGCCAGCAGCGTAGGCGGATTCAATGAAAAACTGTTTTTT. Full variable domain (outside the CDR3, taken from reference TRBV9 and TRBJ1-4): DSGVTQTPKHLITATGQRVTLRCSPRSGDLSVYWYQQSLDQGLQFLIQYYNGEERAKGNILERFSAQQFPDLHSELNLSSLELGDSALYFCASSVGGFNEKLFFGSGTQLSVL.

Here the CDR3 reads CASTLGTSGASYEQYF. The CDR3 bases are TGTGCCAGCACCCTCGGAACTAGCGGGGCCTCCTACGAGCAGTACTTC. The rearrangement joins TRBV2 to TRBJ2-7; 10 bases fit TRBD2. The CDR3 is 16 amino acids. From germline, CDR1 is SNHLY and CDR2 FYNNEI. The V gene end was trimmed by 7 bases and the J gene end by 0 bases; junction bases not matched to a gene: 9.

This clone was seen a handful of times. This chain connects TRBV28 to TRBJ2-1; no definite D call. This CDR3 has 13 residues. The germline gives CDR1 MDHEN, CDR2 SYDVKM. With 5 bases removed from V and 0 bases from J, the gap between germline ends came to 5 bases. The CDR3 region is CASSDNSYNEQFF. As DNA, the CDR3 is TGTGCCAGCAGTGACAACTCCTACAATGAGCAGTTCTTC.

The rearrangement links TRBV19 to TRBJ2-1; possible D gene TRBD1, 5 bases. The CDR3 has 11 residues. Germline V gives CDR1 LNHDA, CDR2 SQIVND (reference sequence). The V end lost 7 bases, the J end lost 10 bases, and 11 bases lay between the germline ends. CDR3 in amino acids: CASTTGGEQFF. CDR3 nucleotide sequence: TGTGCCAGTACTACAGGTGGCGAGCAGTTCTTC.

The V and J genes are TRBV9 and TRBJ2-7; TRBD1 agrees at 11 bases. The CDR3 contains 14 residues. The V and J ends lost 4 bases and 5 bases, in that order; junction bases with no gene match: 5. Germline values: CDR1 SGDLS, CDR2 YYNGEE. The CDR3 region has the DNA TGTGCCAGCAGCCCCGGGACAGGGGGGGACGAGCAGTACTTC. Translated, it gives CASSPGTGGDEQYF.

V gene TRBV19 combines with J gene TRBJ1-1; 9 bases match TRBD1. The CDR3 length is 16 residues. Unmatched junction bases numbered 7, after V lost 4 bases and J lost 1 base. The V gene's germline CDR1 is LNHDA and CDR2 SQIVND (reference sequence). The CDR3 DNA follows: TGTGCCAGTAGTACCTTACAGGGGGCGGGGAACACTGAAGCTTTCTTT. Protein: CASSTLQGAGNTEAFF.

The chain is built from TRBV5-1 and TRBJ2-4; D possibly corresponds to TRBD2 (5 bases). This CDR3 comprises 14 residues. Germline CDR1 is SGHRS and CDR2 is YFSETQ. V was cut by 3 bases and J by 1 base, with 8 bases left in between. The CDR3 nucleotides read TGCGCCAGCAGCTCCGGGGTTGCCAAAAACATTCAGTACTTC. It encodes CASSSGVAKNIQYF.

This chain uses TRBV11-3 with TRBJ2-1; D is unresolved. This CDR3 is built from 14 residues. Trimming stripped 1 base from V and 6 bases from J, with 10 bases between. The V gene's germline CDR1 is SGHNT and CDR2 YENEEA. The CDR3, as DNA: TGTGCCAGCAGCTTAGGCAGGTCTTCCAATGAGCAGTTCTTC. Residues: CASSLGRSSNEQFF.

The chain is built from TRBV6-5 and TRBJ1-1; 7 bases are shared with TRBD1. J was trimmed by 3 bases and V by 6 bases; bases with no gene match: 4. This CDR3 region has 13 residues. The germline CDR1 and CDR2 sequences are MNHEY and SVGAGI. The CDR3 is CASRAQGDTEAFF. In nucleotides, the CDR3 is TGTGCCAGCAGAGCTCAGGGGGACACTGAAGCTTTCTTT.

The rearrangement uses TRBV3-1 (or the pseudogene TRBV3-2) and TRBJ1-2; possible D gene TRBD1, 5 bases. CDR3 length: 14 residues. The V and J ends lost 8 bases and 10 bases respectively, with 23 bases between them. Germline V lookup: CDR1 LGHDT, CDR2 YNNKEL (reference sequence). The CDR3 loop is CASGFSGTPGDYTF. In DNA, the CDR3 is TGTGCCAGCGGTTTCTCCGGGACCCCGGGGGACTACACCTTC.

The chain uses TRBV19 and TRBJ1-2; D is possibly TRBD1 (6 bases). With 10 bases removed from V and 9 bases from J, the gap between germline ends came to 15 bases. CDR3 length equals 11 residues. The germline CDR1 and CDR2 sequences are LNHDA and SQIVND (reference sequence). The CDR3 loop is CATVRDTRYTF. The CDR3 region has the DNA TGTGCCACCGTCCGGGACACTCGCTACACCTTC.

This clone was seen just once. The CDR3 protein is CASSTGIESPLHF. CDR3 nucleotide sequence: TGTGCCAGTAGTACAGGTATCGAGTCACCCCTCCACTTT. The chain combines TRBV19 with TRBJ1-6; D gene uncertain. V was pared by 4 bases and J by 10 bases, with 11 bases between. In germline, CDR1 is LNHDA, CDR2 SQIVND (reference sequence). This CDR3 has 13 amino acids. Drawing the rest from reference TRBV19 and TRBJ1-6, the complete variable domain is DGGITQSPKYLFRKEGQNVTLSCEQNLNHDAMYWYRQDPGQGLRLIYYSQIVNDFQKGDIAEGYSVSREKKESFPLTVTSAQKNPTAFYLCASSTGIESPLHFGNGTRLTVT.

The CDR3 sequence is CATSRDYPRGNEQFF. CDR3 bases: TGTGCCACCAGCAGAGATTACCCCCGGGGTAATGAGCAGTTCTTC. The gene calls are TRBV15 and TRBJ2-1, with D perhaps TRBD2 (5 bases). The CDR3 is 15 amino acids. V shed 0 bases and J shed 7 bases, with 13 bases lying between them. The germline V gene encodes CDR1 LNHNV and CDR2 YYDKDF (reference sequence).

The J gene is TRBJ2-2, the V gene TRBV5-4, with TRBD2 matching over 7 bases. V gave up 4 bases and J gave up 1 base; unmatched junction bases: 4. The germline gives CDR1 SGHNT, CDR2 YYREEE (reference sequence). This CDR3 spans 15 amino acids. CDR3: CASSRVAGNTGELFF. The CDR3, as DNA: TGTGCCAGCAGCCGAGTAGCGGGGAACACCGGGGAGCTGTTTTTT.

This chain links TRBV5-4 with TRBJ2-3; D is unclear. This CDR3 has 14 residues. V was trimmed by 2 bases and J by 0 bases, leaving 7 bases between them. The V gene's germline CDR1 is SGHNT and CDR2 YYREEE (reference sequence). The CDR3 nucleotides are TGTGCCAGCAGCTTAACTGCTAGCACAGATACGCAGTATTTT. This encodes CASSLTASTDTQYF.